This TCR beta chain appears in the sequencing data of a study of blood T cell repertoires in COVID-19. In the study overall: Sample material is recorded as cDNA or gDNA derived from T cells, B-cell-depleted T cells, or PBMCs.

Losses at the gene ends were 0 bases for V and 0 bases for J; bases not matched to a gene: 4. Germline-derived CDR1 and CDR2 are SQVTM and ANQGSEA. The CDR3 loop spans 16 amino acids. As handled by the study authors: Estimated nucleated cell counts came from reference gene primer amplification. Data came from immunoSEQ multiplex PCR; TCRdb stores just in-frame clones and leaves some out. The V and J calls and clone size are taken from that table; D and trimming were inferred from the DNA. The sample has hundreds of thousands of clones; roughly 91% are singletons. The V call is TRBV29-1, the J call TRBJ2-7, with 11 bases fitting TRBD1. Sample: peripheral blood. The TCR comes from a woman in her 40s who had recovered from COVID-19. CDR3: CSVEDLGTGGSYEQYF. CDR3 sequence (DNA): TGCAGCGTTGAAGATCTCGGGACAGGGGGCTCCTACGAGCAGTACTTC.